This entry describes one T cell receptor (beta chain). This sample is drawn from a study of T cells after yellow fever vaccination. TCRdb reanalysed the 5' RACE reads using MiXCR and keeps one entry per CDR3 protein. The sample has hundreds of thousands of distinct CDR3 sequences; 12% are singletons. Deletions cut 4 bases from V and 0 bases from J, with 4 bases between. Germline-derived CDR1 and CDR2 are SQVTM and ANQGSEA. The length of the CDR3 is 12 residues. This clonotype was sampled from a man between 18 and 35 years old who received the YFV17D yellow fever vaccine. Sequencing used CD4+ T cells sorted from PBMCs, obtained 15 days after the yellow fever booster vaccination. The chain couples TRBV29-1 to TRBJ2-1, with D uncertain. CDR3 coding DNA: TGCAGCGTTGGGTACTCCTACAATGAGCAGTTCTTC. Its protein is CSVGYSYNEQFF.